Presented here are 3 T cell receptor beta chains from one specimen sequenced in a study of type 1 and type 2 diabetes patients. Amplification started from genomic DNA. Multiplex PCR with 30 forward and 13 reverse primers amplified the TCR beta CDR3. MiXCR was run by TCRdb on the multiplex PCR reads, yielding one entry per CDR3 protein. Found here are 250,000 or so distinct CDR3 sequences, around 47% of them singletons; the top ten hold roughly an eighth. The material sequenced was peripheral blood mononuclear cells (PBMCs). The receptors were sampled from a man younger than 35 with type 2 diabetes.

There are a few counts of this clonotype. The chain carries TRBV20-1 and TRBJ2-7, with D possibly being TRBD1 or TRBD2 (5 bases each). The CDR3 loop spans 13 amino acids. Germline CDR1 reads DFQATT; CDR2 reads SNEGSKA (reference sequence). Trimming took off 6 bases at V and 3 bases at J, with 15 bases between the two ends. The CDR3 spells CSAPSTADYEQYF. The CDR3 nucleotides read TGCAGTGCCCCGTCGACAGCGGACTACGAGCAGTACTTC.

Notes on this clonotype: A read error may explain this, as a much larger clone is one base away. J is TRBJ1-2 and V is TRBV10-3; tentative D call: TRBD1 (6 bases). Germline V lookup: CDR1 ENHRY, CDR2 SYGVKD. Trimming removed 0 bases at V and 9 bases at J, with 20 bases between. CDR3 size: 16 residues. CDR3 in DNA: TGTGCCATCAGTGAGTCGCGGGACAAACTTAATGATCGCTACACCTTC. This translates into CAISESRDKLNDRYTF.

Points on this clonotype: This could be a read error, since a much larger clone is one nucleotide away. The chain links TRBV2 to TRBJ1-1, with D possibly being TRBD1 (6 bases). V was pared by 6 bases and J by 3 bases, with 14 bases between. The CDR3 contains 14 residues. Germline V CDR1 and CDR2: SNHLY, FYNNEI. Written as DNA, the CDR3 is TGTGCCAGCAGCCTGACAGGCCTGGACACTGAAGCTTTCTTT. It encodes CASSLTGLDTEAFF.